The 17 T cell receptor beta chains listed next were all sequenced from one sample in a study of beta chain features in type 1 diabetes. Investigators reverse transcribed all isolated RNA, so they sequenced expressed TCRB transcripts. Data came from immunoSEQ multiplex PCR; TCRdb stores just in-frame clones and leaves some out. Here the sample spans 350,000 or so clones, less than 20% being singletons. Sample: naive CD4+ T cells from blood. All receptors come from a woman aged 18 to 35 in good health.

The chain combines TRBV7-2 with TRBJ2-3; D is perhaps TRBD1 (6 bases). This CDR3 region has 15 residues. Trimming stripped 6 bases from V and 0 bases from J, with 13 bases between. Germline assignment: CDR1 SGHTA and CDR2 FQGNSA. CDR3: CASRFGDTSTDTQYF. Here the CDR3 DNA reads TGTGCCAGCAGGTTTGGGGACACTAGCACAGATACGCAGTATTTT.

This clone was counted between two and nine times. The gene calls are TRBV19 and TRBJ1-1, with a weak D call TRBD1 (5 bases). Between the trimmed V and J ends, which lost 10 bases and 1 base, there was a span of 16 bases. From germline, CDR1 is LNHDA and CDR2 SQIVND (reference sequence). The CDR3 is 14 residues long. The CDR3 DNA is TGTGCCACTGCCAGTAGCGGGGCGAACACTGAAGCTTTCTTT. It specifies CATASSGANTEAFF.

This chain joins TRBV30 and TRBJ2-7; unclear D gene. CDR3 length equals 12 residues. Trimming shortened V by 4 bases and J by 3 bases, and 10 bases separated the two germline ends. Germline lookup yields CDR1 GTSNPN and CDR2 SVGIG (reference sequence). The chain's CDR3 is CAWNRPGYEQYF. DNA of the CDR3: TGTGCCTGGAATAGGCCGGGCTACGAGCAGTACTTC.

In its sample, this clone was seen a few times. The rearrangement joins TRBV28 to TRBJ1-1; D not certain. Germline V gives CDR1 MDHEN, CDR2 SYDVKM. Trimming took off 8 bases at V and 4 bases at J, with 14 bases between the two ends. This CDR3 comprises 13 residues. CDR3 sequence (DNA): TGTGCCAGCCTCGGAGCGGGTACCACTGAAGCTTTCTTT. Its protein is CASLGAGTTEAFF.

V gene TRBV11-2 combines with J gene TRBJ1-1; maybe TRBD1 (6 bases). Germline-derived CDR1 and CDR2 are SGHAT and FQNNGV. The CDR3 sequence is 15 residues long. The V end lost 5 bases, the J end lost 0 bases, and 13 bases lay between the germline ends. The CDR3 region is CASSPRTAMNTEAFF. The DNA of the CDR3 is TGTGCCAGCAGCCCCAGGACAGCCATGAACACTGAAGCTTTCTTT.

Only a few counts were recorded for this clone. This chain joins TRBV9 and TRBJ2-5; 8 bases match TRBD2. The germline V gene has CDR1 SGDLS and CDR2 YYNGEE. Trimming removed 0 bases from V and 2 bases from J; junction bases left unmatched: 6. The CDR3 extends over 16 amino acids. DNA for the CDR3: TGTGCCAGCAGCGTAGCGGGAGGGTTCGTACAAGAGACCCAGTACTTC. It yields the protein CASSVAGGFVQETQYF.

The V and J genes are TRBV6-1 and TRBJ2-1; 9 positions match TRBD1. This CDR3 is 14 amino acids long. From germline, CDR1 is MNHNS and CDR2 SASEGT. With 8 bases clipped from V and 6 bases from J, the junction kept 8 bases outside the gene matches. CDR3 sequence reads: CASGGQGPRNEQFF. The CDR3 DNA sequence: TGTGCCAGCGGGGGACAGGGTCCCCGCAATGAGCAGTTCTTC.

This clone turned up a few times. The chain carries TRBV19 and TRBJ2-3, with D possibly TRBD2 on 5 matching bases. Germline values: CDR1 LNHDA, CDR2 SQIVND (reference sequence). Deletions cut 10 bases from V and 11 bases from J, with 16 bases between. This CDR3 has 11 amino acids. In DNA, the CDR3 is TGTGCCACCCATTCCGGACTGGGGCAGTATTTT. Translation: CATHSGLGQYF. The full variable domain, in which reference TRBV19 and TRBJ2-3 provide the parts outside the CDR3, is DGGITQSPKYLFRKEGQNVTLSCEQNLNHDAMYWYRQDPGQGLRLIYYSQIVNDFQKGDIAEGYSVSREKKESFPLTVTSAQKNPTAFYLCATHSGLGQYFGPGTRLTVL.

The rearrangement links TRBV18 to TRBJ2-3; 7 bases are shared with TRBD2. The CDR3 loop spans 15 amino acids. The trim removed 5 bases at V and 2 bases at J, leaving 7 bases unmatched. The V gene's germline CDR1 is KGHSH and CDR2 LQKENI. Here the CDR3 reads CASSFPAGNTDTQYF. The DNA of the CDR3 is TGTGCCAGCTCATTCCCAGCGGGGAACACAGATACGCAGTATTTT.

This clone has just a few counts. The chain links TRBV30 to TRBJ2-7; 14 nucleotides match TRBD2. Germline CDR1 and CDR2: GTSNPN and SVGIG (reference sequence). The CDR3 loop spans 16 amino acids. The J segment lost 5 bases and the V segment lost 2 bases, leaving 8 bases of the junction unmatched. For the CDR3, the DNA is TGTGCCTGGAGTCCGGGACTAGCGGGGGCGGTACACGAGCAGTACTTC. Protein: CAWSPGLAGAVHEQYF.

This clone was observed a few times. CDR3 sequence (DNA): TGTGCCTGGTCTGGACTGACAAACACCGGGGAGCTGTTTTTT. This encodes CAWSGLTNTGELFF. The V and J genes are TRBV30 and TRBJ2-2; perhaps TRBD2 as D (5 bases). There are 14 residues in the CDR3. With 5 bases removed from V and 2 bases from J, the gap between germline ends came to 12 bases. The germline V gene encodes CDR1 GTSNPN and CDR2 SVGIG (reference sequence).

This clone has a handful of counts. V gene TRBV7-9 combines with J gene TRBJ1-1; 7 positions agree with TRBD1. V lost 7 bases and J lost 6; bases outside the gene matches: 11. The CDR3 covers 14 residues. Germline values: CDR1 SEHNR, CDR2 FQNEAQ (reference sequence). This chain's CDR3 is CASTRQGDFAEAFF. The CDR3 DNA follows: TGTGCCAGCACCCGACAGGGTGATTTTGCTGAAGCTTTCTTT. The variable domain in full, completed from reference TRBV7-9 and TRBJ1-1, reads DTGVSQNPRHKITKRGQNVTFRCDPISEHNRLYWYRQTLGQGPEFLTYFQNEAQLEKSRLLSDRFSAERPKGSFSTLEIQRTEQGDSAMYLCASTRQGDFAEAFFGQGTRLTVV.

The chain employs TRBV18 and TRBJ2-6; weak D call: TRBD2 (6 bases). Germline V gives CDR1 KGHSH, CDR2 LQKENI. The CDR3 contains 16 residues. The V end lost 3 bases, the J end lost 2 bases, and 11 bases lay between the germline ends. CDR3 sequence: CASSPPRRAGANVLTF. The CDR3 coding sequence is TGTGCCAGCTCACCCCCCCGGAGGGCTGGGGCCAACGTCCTGACTTTC. The full variable domain, completed using reference TRBV18 and TRBJ2-6, is NAGVMQNPRHLVRRRGQEARLRCSPMKGHSHVYWYRQLPEEGLKFMVYLQKENIIDESGMPKERFSAEFPKEGPSILRIQQVVRGDSAAYFCASSPPRRAGANVLTFGAGSRLTVL.

The chain has TRBV29-1 and TRBJ2-2, with 10 bases aligning to TRBD1. This CDR3 has 13 amino acids. Germline-derived CDR1 and CDR2 are SQVTM and ANQGSEA. V dropped 6 bases and J dropped 6; count of bases not matched to a gene: 4. The CDR3 DNA follows: TGCAGCGTGGGGACAGGGGTGTCCGGGGAGCTGTTTTTT. Translation gives CSVGTGVSGELFF.

V gene TRBV19 combines with J gene TRBJ2-5, with D uncertain. Trimming cost V 3 bases and J 5 bases, with 4 bases left between them. The germline V gene encodes CDR1 LNHDA and CDR2 SQIVND (reference sequence). CDR3 length: 11 amino acids. The DNA of the CDR3 is TGTGCCAGTAGTATCAGTGAGACCCAGTACTTC. Protein sequence: CASSISETQYF.

Here the CDR3 DNA reads TGTGCCTGGCACCGCGGTTTCGACTATGGCTACACCTTC. The encoded protein is CAWHRGFDYGYTF. The chain combines TRBV30 with TRBJ1-2, with D hard to call. With 5 bases removed from V and 3 bases from J, the gap between germline ends came to 13 bases. The CDR3 extends over 13 amino acids. Germline CDR1 and CDR2: GTSNPN and SVGIG (reference sequence).

This clone was counted a few times. This rearrangement joins TRBV30 to TRBJ1-1; 7 bases agree with TRBD1. The CDR3 consists of 13 residues. Germline V gives CDR1 GTSNPN, CDR2 SVGIG (reference sequence). The junction had 14 bases not matched to a gene; V was cut back by 4 bases and J by 12 bases. CDR3 nucleotides: TGTGCCTGGACTCGACCAGGGGGTCGTGAGTCTTTCTTT. This encodes CAWTRPGGRESFF.